This entry concerns a single T cell receptor (beta chain). The data belong to a study of blood T cell repertoires in COVID-19. Under the authors' procedure: Estimation of nucleated cell counts was performed using reference gene primer amplification. Clones were sequenced by immunoSEQ multiplex PCR, and TCRdb holds only the in-frame ones, with some missing. That table furnishes V, J and clone size, whereas the DNA furnished D and trimming. The table lists fewer than 200,000 clones, 88% of them singletons. The V gene lost 7 bases and the J gene lost 6 bases, with 9 bases spanning the gap. Germline assignment: CDR1 SEHNR and CDR2 FQNEAQ (reference sequence). This CDR3 has 11 residues.

The clonotype comes from a man aged 35-49 years with active or convalescent COVID-19. Input material: peripheral blood. V usage is TRBV7-9 and J usage is TRBJ1-2; D remains unclear. CDR3 bases: TGTGCCAGCACGGGAGGGAATGGCTACACCTTC. Protein sequence: CASTGGNGYTF. Supplemented by reference TRBV7-9 and TRBJ1-2, the full variable domain reads DTGVSQNPRHKITKRGQNVTFRCDPISEHNRLYWYRQTLGQGPEFLTYFQNEAQLEKSRLLSDRFSAERPKGSFSTLEIQRTEQGDSAMYLCASTGGNGYTFGSGTRLTVV.